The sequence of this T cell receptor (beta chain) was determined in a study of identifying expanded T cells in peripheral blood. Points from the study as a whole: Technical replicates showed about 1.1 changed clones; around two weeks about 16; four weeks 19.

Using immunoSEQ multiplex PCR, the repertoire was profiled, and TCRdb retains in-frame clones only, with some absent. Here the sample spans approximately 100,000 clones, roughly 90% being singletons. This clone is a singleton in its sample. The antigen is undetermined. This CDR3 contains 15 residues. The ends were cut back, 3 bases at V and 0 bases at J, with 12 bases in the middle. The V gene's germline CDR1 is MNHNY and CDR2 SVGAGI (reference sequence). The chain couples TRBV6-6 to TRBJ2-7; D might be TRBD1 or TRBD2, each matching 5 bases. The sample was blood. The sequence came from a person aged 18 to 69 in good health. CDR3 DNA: TGTGCCAGCAGTTATGGGGCTAGCATCTCCTACGAGCAGTACTTC. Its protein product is CASSYGASISYEQYF.